This TCR beta chain is from a study of T-cell memory formation after mild COVID-19. The junction had 8 bases not matched to a gene; V was cut back by 5 bases and J by 4 bases. The germline V gene has CDR1 SEHNR and CDR2 FQNEAQ (reference sequence). This CDR3 is built from 17 residues. 5'RACE, which relied on constant-segment primers, yielded TCR alpha and TCR beta cDNA libraries carrying sample barcodes and UMIs. TCRdb passed the 5' RACE reads through MiXCR, listing each CDR3 protein once. The sample has some 300,000 distinct CDR3 sequences, less than 20% seen once; the top ten hold around 21%. With respect to this clonotype: Its specificity is not known.

Study-wide findings and caveats: The authors did not confirm SARS-CoV-2 specificity of second-wave clones peaking day 37.

This receptor was taken from a man between 18 and 29 years old who had mild COVID-19 (a few samples of this study predate the infection). Cell type and time point are not known. The chain employs TRBV7-9 and TRBJ2-3; 14 nucleotides line up with TRBD2. Sequenced: PBMCs or a T cell subset sorted from them (not recorded which). The CDR3: CASSLRLAGGPADTQYF. DNA for the CDR3: TGTGCCAGCAGCCTCCGACTAGCGGGGGGGCCTGCAGATACGCAGTATTTT.